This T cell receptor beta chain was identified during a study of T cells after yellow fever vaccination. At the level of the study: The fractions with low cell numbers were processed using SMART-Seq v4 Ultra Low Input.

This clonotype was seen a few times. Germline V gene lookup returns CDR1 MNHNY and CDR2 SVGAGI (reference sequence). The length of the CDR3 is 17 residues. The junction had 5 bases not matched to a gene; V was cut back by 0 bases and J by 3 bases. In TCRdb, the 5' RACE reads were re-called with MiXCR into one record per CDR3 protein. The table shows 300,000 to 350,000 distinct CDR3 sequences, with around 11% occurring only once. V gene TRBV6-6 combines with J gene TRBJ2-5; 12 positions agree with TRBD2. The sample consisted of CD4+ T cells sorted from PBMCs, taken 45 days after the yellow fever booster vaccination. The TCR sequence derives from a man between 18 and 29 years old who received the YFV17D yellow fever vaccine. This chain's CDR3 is CASSYSSSGGAEETQYF. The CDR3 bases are TGTGCCAGCAGTTACTCCTCTAGCGGGGGGGCCGAAGAGACCCAGTACTTC.